The clone carrying this TCR beta chain appeared a single time. The CDR3 covers 13 residues. The V end was cut by 5 bases, the J end by 11 bases, with 19 bases between. The germline V gene encodes CDR1 SGHNT and CDR2 YYREEE (reference sequence). In the original analysis: Reference gene primer amplification yielded estimated nucleated cell counts. Profiled with immunoSEQ multiplex PCR; TCRdb holds only in-frame clones, not every one. From that table come the V and J calls and clone size; the DNA was used to work out D and trimming. This repertoire shows 150,000 to 200,000 clones, approximately 81% found once; its top ten account for around 13%. This specimen comes from a study of blood T cell repertoires in COVID-19. Followed over time, Seattle patients had been enrolled while infection was active.

Sequencing was done on a sample of peripheral blood. The TCR sequence derives from a woman in her 70s with COVID-19, enrolled during active disease. J is TRBJ1-1 and V is TRBV5-4; D gene unclear. CDR3 coding DNA: TGTGCCAGCAGTTCCATGGGTACATTCGGGGCTTTCTTT. It yields the protein CASSSMGTFGAFF.